This T cell receptor beta chain was recovered during a study of blood T cell repertoires in COVID-19. Study-level background: Italy, Spain and the United States were the sources of the convalescent and acute COVID-19 samples. T cells, B-cell-depleted T cells, or PBMCs provided the cDNA or gDNA that served as material.

The method was immunoSEQ multiplex PCR; TCRdb's version includes in-frame clones alone and lacks a portion of them. The sample records 110,000 to 150,000 clones, around 84% being singletons. This CDR3 is 15 amino acids long. The V and J ends lost 7 bases and 1 base respectively, with 17 bases between them. Germline CDR1 SGHRS, CDR2 YFSETQ. The sequenced material came from peripheral blood. The V and J genes are TRBV5-1 and TRBJ1-1; D is perhaps TRBD1 (6 bases). This clonotype was sampled from a woman aged 55-69 years with acute or convalescent COVID-19. In DNA, the CDR3 is TGCGCCAGCGGCGTACAGGGTCGCGGGAACACTGAAGCTTTCTTT. The encoded protein is CASGVQGRGNTEAFF.